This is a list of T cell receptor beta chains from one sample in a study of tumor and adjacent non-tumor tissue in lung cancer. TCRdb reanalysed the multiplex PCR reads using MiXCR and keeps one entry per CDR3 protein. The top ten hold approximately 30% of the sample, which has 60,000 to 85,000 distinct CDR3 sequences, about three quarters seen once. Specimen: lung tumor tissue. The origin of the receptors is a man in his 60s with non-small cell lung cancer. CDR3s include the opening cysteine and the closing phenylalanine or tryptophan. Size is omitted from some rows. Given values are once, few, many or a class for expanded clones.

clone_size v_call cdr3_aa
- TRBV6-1 CACSGIGAGAFFETQHF
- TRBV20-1 CSAPAGHMITDMQYF
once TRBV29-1 CCVADRCQEAQYF
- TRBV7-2 CASSSRAGALYEQYF
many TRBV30 CAWSEKGRTNQPQHF
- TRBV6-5 CASSYLNRGRITEAFF
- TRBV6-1 CAGSVLQGSQPQHF
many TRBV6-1 CASRGLATYNEQFF
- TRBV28 CASSEPRSTYTQYF
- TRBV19 CASRTTSGGGANVLTF
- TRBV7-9 CASSARRASPVYEQFF
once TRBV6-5 CANSYVSEFETQYF
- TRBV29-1 CSTLAGGDTEAFF
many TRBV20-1 CSARDGASGINEQFF
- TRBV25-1 CASSDGAIEAFF
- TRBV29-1 CSIESMQAGDYNEQSF
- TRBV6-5 CASSYRGANEQYF
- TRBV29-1 CSVTQTIYGYTF
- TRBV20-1 CSARGLGNNEKFF
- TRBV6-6 CVISFRDRALSSYEQYF
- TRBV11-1 CAISIGILAGYDEQFF
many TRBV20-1 CCGVQTDRRYQLGNTEAFF